The 5 T cell receptor beta chains reported below all come from one sample, sequenced in a study of blood T cells in healthy people across ages (dated by TCRdb to the mid-2010s). Libraries were made using 5' RACE. The second PCR ran for roughly 7 to 11 cycles and used a J-beta primer mix along with a sample-barcoded 5' primer. Through fastp at Q25 and MiXCR, TCRdb rebuilt clones from the public reads, retaining in-frame beta chains. Duplicate CDR3 protein sequences are folded into a single record with the most common DNA and genes. The sample profile shows over 1,500,000 distinct CDR3 sequences; roughly 43% of them were found once. The leading ten clones occupy 23% of the sample. The source material was blood. The receptors here all came from a human donor in good health.

V is TRBV27 and J is TRBJ2-3, with 14 bases that match TRBD2. CDR1 and CDR2 from the germline V gene are MNHEY and SMNVEV (reference sequence). Unmatched junction bases numbered 2, after V lost 11 bases and J lost 4 bases. The CDR3 is 13 residues long. CDR3 DNA: TGTGCCGCGACTAGCGGGGGGGCAGATACGCAGTATTTT. It is translated as CAATSGGADTQYF.

J is TRBJ1-6 and V is TRBV7-9; a possible D gene is TRBD1 (6 bases). V dropped 5 bases and J dropped 10 bases, with 15 bases sitting between them. This CDR3 comprises 14 residues. The germline V gene encodes CDR1 SEHNR and CDR2 FQNEAQ (reference sequence). The CDR3 bases are TGTGCCAGCAGCGGACAGCGGCGGGGGTCACCCCTCCACTTT. It codes for CASSGQRRGSPLHF.

This clonotype was counted between two and nine times. The chain joins TRBV6-5 to TRBJ1-2, with no clear D. V lost 4 bases and J 9 bases, leaving 21 bases between the germline ends. The germline gives CDR1 MNHEY, CDR2 SVGAGI. This CDR3 comprises 15 residues. The CDR3 reads CASSSLRTDLRSYTF. Here the CDR3 DNA reads TGTGCCAGCAGTTCCCTTAGGACCGATTTAAGGAGCTACACCTTC.

Notes on this clonotype: The junction does not match germline at one end; this may be a read error. V gene TRBV12-3 or TRBV12-4 combines with J gene TRBJ1-6; 9 bases are shared with TRBD1. The CDR3 is 14 residues long. For the CDR3, the DNA is TGTGCCGGCAGGACACAGGGGGCGGATTCACCCCTCCACTTT. Translation gives CAGRTQGADSPLHF.

This clonotype turned up a few times. This chain connects TRBV18 to TRBJ2-1; D unresolved. The ends were cut back, 2 bases at V and 4 bases at J, with 12 bases in the middle. This CDR3 comprises 15 residues. Germline loops: CDR1 KGHSH, CDR2 LQKENI. The CDR3 reads CASSPDWVKYNEQFF. CDR3 in DNA: TGTGCCAGCTCACCAGACTGGGTGAAATACAATGAGCAGTTCTTC.